The 26 T cell receptor beta chains below come from one sample, sequenced in a study of identical twins. TCRdb used MiXCR to reprocess the 5' RACE reads, holding one entry per CDR3 protein. The sample records about 460,000 distinct CDR3 sequences, approximately 15% being singletons. The sample also formed part of further work on yellow fever vaccine responses in identical twins.

The material sequenced was CD4+ T cells sorted from blood. Receptors originate from a woman between 18 and 29 years old in good health.

The J gene is TRBJ2-1, the V gene TRBV6-5, with TRBD2 as a possible D gene (6 bases). Trimming took off 2 bases at V and 6 bases at J, with 17 bases between the two ends. CDR3 length: 16 residues. Germline V gene sequence: CDR1 MNHEY, CDR2 SVGAGI. CDR3 amino acids: CASSYPGRLVRNEQFF. The CDR3 bases are TGTGCCAGCAGTTACCCGGGGAGGCTAGTTCGCAATGAGCAGTTCTTC.

This clonotype came up a few times. This chain uses TRBV19 with TRBJ2-5; D unclear. Germline values: CDR1 LNHDA, CDR2 SQIVND (reference sequence). The V gene lost 4 bases and the J gene lost 3 bases, with 12 bases spanning the gap. The CDR3 has 14 residues. This CDR3 reads CASSRFGAEETQYF. The DNA of the CDR3 is TGTGCCAGTAGTAGGTTTGGTGCAGAAGAGACCCAGTACTTC.

The genes are TRBV11-2 and TRBJ2-1; a weak D match, TRBD2 (5 bases). V lost 5 bases and J lost 10, with 15 bases in between. Germline lookup yields CDR1 SGHAT and CDR2 FQNNGV. This CDR3 spans 13 amino acids. The CDR3 DNA sequence: TGTGCCAGCAGCCCTCGGGCGGGCAGGGAGCAGTTCTTC. Translation: CASSPRAGREQFF.

This clonotype turned up a few times. This rearrangement joins TRBV6-1 to TRBJ2-3, with 10 nucleotides matching TRBD1. V was clipped by 6 bases and J by 0 bases; unmatched bases: 12. CDR1 and CDR2 from the germline V gene are MNHNS and SASEGT. The CDR3 runs to 18 residues. The CDR3 region is CASRMTGGAFLSTDTQYF. The CDR3 DNA reads as TGTGCCAGCAGGATGACAGGGGGCGCGTTTCTTAGCACAGATACGCAGTATTTT.

There are a few counts of this clonotype. CDR3 bases: TGTGCCAGCAGTTCGCACCAAAGAAGCGGGAGTGTCGATGAGCAGTTCTTC. It translates to CASSSHQRSGSVDEQFF. The V gene is TRBV5-8, the J gene TRBJ2-1; TRBD2 aligns across 8 bases. V was pared by 5 bases and J by 8 bases, with 18 bases of the junction left unmatched. This CDR3 contains 17 residues. CDR1 and CDR2 (germline): SGHTS, YDEGEE.

This clonotype was seen a handful of times. Relative to the germline gene, one junction end is altered; a read error may explain this. The genes are TRBV3-1 and TRBJ2-7; TRBD2 agrees at 11 bases. Looked up from germline, CDR1 is LGHDT and CDR2 is YNNKEL (reference sequence). This CDR3 comprises 13 residues. The CDR3 region is CASRGTSGPALSF. The CDR3 DNA reads as TGTGCCAGCAGGGGGACTAGCGGACCTGCTCTGAGCTTC.

This clonotype was counted only a few times. This chain links TRBV29-1 with TRBJ2-5; D not certain. V was cut by 0 bases and J by 4 bases, with 9 bases left in between. CDR1 and CDR2 from the germline V gene are SQVTM and ANQGSEA. The CDR3 spans 13 residues. The CDR3 DNA is TGCAGCGTTGAAGAGACCCCTCGAGAGACCCAGTACTTC. Protein product: CSVEETPRETQYF. Combining the CDR3 with reference TRBV29-1 and TRBJ2-5 gives the whole variable domain SAVISQKPSRDICQRGTSLTIQCQVDSQVTMMFWYRQQPGQSLTLIATANQGSEATYESGFVIDKFPISRPNLTFSTLTVSNMSPEDSSIYLCSVEETPRETQYFGPGTRLLVL.

V gene TRBV7-2 combines with J gene TRBJ2-3; D is perhaps TRBD1 or TRBD2 (5 bases each). The CDR3 has 14 residues. Germline lookup yields CDR1 SGHTA and CDR2 FQGNSA. V was trimmed by 8 bases and J by 0 bases, leaving 12 bases between them. The CDR3 DNA reads as TGTGCCAGCCGTGAGGGACGGAGCACAGATACGCAGTATTTT. Translation gives CASREGRSTDTQYF. Complete variable domain (other parts from reference TRBV7-2 and TRBJ2-3): GAGVSQSPSNKVTEKGKDVELRCDPISGHTALYWYRQSLGQGLEFLIYFQGNSAPDKSGLPSDRFSAERTGGSVSTLTIQRTQQEDSAVYLCASREGRSTDTQYFGPGTRLTVL.

This clonotype was found many times. The J gene is TRBJ2-5, the V gene TRBV29-1; 11 nucleotides match TRBD2. The germline V gene encodes CDR1 SQVTM and CDR2 ANQGSEA. The CDR3 has 14 amino acids. The V and J ends lost 3 bases and 5 bases, in that order; junction bases with no gene match: 5. CDR3 in DNA: TGCAGCGTTGAGTTAGCGGGAGGGCGGGAGACCCAGTACTTC. Its protein is CSVELAGGRETQYF.

This clonotype was recorded a few times. V gene TRBV28 combines with J gene TRBJ2-7; TRBD2 matches at 11 bases. V shed 9 bases and J 7 bases; nucleotides not matched to a gene: 5. The CDR3 is made up of 12 amino acids. Germline CDR1 MDHEN, CDR2 SYDVKM. The CDR3 DNA reads TGTGCCAGTAGCGGGAGGGCCTGGGAGCAGTACTTC. This codes for CASSGRAWEQYF.

The chain joins TRBV6-5 to TRBJ2-7; 7 bases line up with TRBD2. Per the germline V gene, CDR1 is MNHEY and CDR2 is SVGAGI. The trim removed 0 bases at V and 0 bases at J, leaving 8 bases unmatched. This CDR3 is 17 amino acids long. The CDR3 nucleotides read TGTGCCAGCAGTTACTCCCCGACTAGCCGGTTCTCCTACGAGCAGTACTTC. Translated, it gives CASSYSPTSRFSYEQYF.

This chain joins TRBV5-1 and TRBJ2-1; 8 bases agree with TRBD2. The CDR3 totals 15 residues. The germline V gene encodes CDR1 SGHRS and CDR2 YFSETQ. The junction had 6 bases not matched to a gene; V was cut back by 0 bases and J by 7 bases. DNA of the CDR3: TGCGCCAGCAGCTTGGCAGGGACTAGTCGGAATGAGCAGTTCTTC. Protein sequence: CASSLAGTSRNEQFF.

This clonotype was counted between two and nine times. The chain couples TRBV29-1 to TRBJ2-3; perhaps TRBD1 as D (5 bases). Trimming left V 4 bases short and J 6 bases short, with 14 bases between. Germline V gene sequence: CDR1 SQVTM, CDR2 ANQGSEA. The CDR3 covers 13 residues. In DNA form, the CDR3 reads TGCAGCGTTGGTTCCCAGGGAAGGGATACGCAGTATTTT. Translating gives CSVGSQGRDTQYF.

V usage is TRBV14 and J usage is TRBJ2-1; the D gene is possibly TRBD1 (6 bases). Germline loops: CDR1 SGHDN, CDR2 FVKESK. V lost 8 bases and J 2 bases, leaving 13 bases between the germline ends. This CDR3 spans 14 amino acids. The CDR3 bases are TGTGCCAGCGCCCGGACAGTTACCTACAATGAGCAGTTCTTC. It is translated as CASARTVTYNEQFF.

This clonotype was seen many times. CDR3 in amino acids: CASSRFKQGAEWRDSPLHF. In DNA form, the CDR3 reads TGCGCCAGCAGCCGATTTAAACAGGGGGCCGAATGGAGAGATTCACCCCTCCACTTT. The rearrangement joins TRBV5-1 to TRBJ1-6; 9 positions agree with TRBD1. CDR1 is SGHRS, CDR2 YFSETQ, per germline. V lost 4 bases and J lost 8; bases outside the gene matches: 19. This CDR3 region has 19 residues. The full variable domain, in which reference TRBV5-1 and TRBJ1-6 provide the parts outside the CDR3, is KAGVTQTPRYLIKTRGQQVTLSCSPISGHRSVSWYQQTPGQGLQFLFEYFSETQRNKGNFPGRFSGRQFSNSRSEMNVSTLELGDSALYLCASSRFKQGAEWRDSPLHFGNGTRLTVT.

In this sample, this clonotype turned up a few times. J is TRBJ2-7 and V is TRBV28; D may be TRBD1 (6 bases). V dropped 5 bases and J dropped 6 bases, with 11 bases sitting between them. CDR3 length: 12 residues. Germline V lookup: CDR1 MDHEN, CDR2 SYDVKM. This CDR3 is CASSLQGPEQYF. The CDR3 DNA sequence: TGTGCCAGCAGTCTACAGGGTCCCGAGCAGTACTTC. Supplemented by reference TRBV28 and TRBJ2-7, the full variable domain reads DVKVTQSSRYLVKRTGEKVFLECVQDMDHENMFWYRQDPGLGLRLIYFSYDVKMKEKGDIPEGYSVSREKKERFSLILESASTNQTSMYLCASSLQGPEQYFGPGTRLTVT.

This clonotype was detected only a few times. V usage is TRBV20-1 and J usage is TRBJ2-2, with a weak D call TRBD1 (5 bases). This CDR3 contains 15 residues. Trimming left V 3 bases short and J 0 bases short, with 11 bases between. The germline CDR1 and CDR2 sequences are DFQATT and SNEGSKA (reference sequence). CDR3 in amino acids: CSASPGSANTGELFF. The CDR3, as DNA: TGCAGTGCTAGTCCAGGGTCCGCGAACACCGGGGAGCTGTTTTTT.

This clonotype was detected ten times or more. The chain is built from TRBV7-2 and TRBJ2-1; TRBD2 might be the D (5 bases). The V gene's germline CDR1 is SGHTA and CDR2 FQGNSA. The CDR3 totals 16 residues. Trimming shortened V by 3 bases and J by 5 bases, and 17 bases separated the two germline ends. The chain's CDR3 is CASSLSRVVGDNEQFF. The CDR3 DNA reads TGTGCCAGCAGCTTGTCGAGGGTGGTAGGAGACAATGAGCAGTTCTTC.

The CDR3 reads CSARGGTSGFYNEQFF. The CDR3 DNA sequence: TGCAGTGCTAGAGGGGGGACTAGCGGCTTCTACAATGAGCAGTTCTTC. The rearrangement joins TRBV20-1 to TRBJ2-1; TRBD2 aligns across 11 bases. CDR1 is DFQATT, CDR2 SNEGSKA, per germline (reference sequence). This CDR3 spans 16 amino acids. The J segment lost 3 bases and the V segment lost 1 base, leaving 5 bases of the junction unmatched.

The genes are TRBV2 and TRBJ2-3; D not certain. In germline, CDR1 is SNHLY, CDR2 FYNNEI. Trimming took off 2 bases at V and 1 base at J, with 10 bases between the two ends. This CDR3 spans 15 amino acids. Here the CDR3 reads CASSESGFGTDTQYF. The CDR3 DNA follows: TGTGCCAGCAGTGAATCCGGGTTCGGCACAGATACGCAGTATTTT.

The chain joins TRBV3-1 to TRBJ1-6, with D possibly TRBD1 on 5 matching bases. V lost 4 bases, J lost 9 bases, and 10 bases lay in between. CDR1 and CDR2 (germline): LGHDT, YNNKEL (reference sequence). The CDR3 covers 13 residues. The CDR3 spells CASSPAGVSPLHF. CDR3 bases: TGTGCCAGCAGCCCCGCGGGGGTTTCACCCCTCCACTTT.

V usage is TRBV5-5 and J usage is TRBJ2-6; 10 bases fit TRBD1. Trimming at V came to 2 bases and at J to 1 base, leaving 6 bases not matched to a gene. The CDR3 sequence is 18 residues long. Per the germline V gene, CDR1 is SGHKS and CDR2 is YYEKEE (reference sequence). In DNA form, the CDR3 reads TGTGCCAGCAGCTTCCGGGACAGGGGAAATTCTGGGGCCAACGTCCTGACTTTC. Amino acids: CASSFRDRGNSGANVLTF.

The chain has TRBV5-1 and TRBJ2-5; 7 bases are shared with TRBD1. Losses at the gene ends were 4 bases for V and 2 bases for J; bases not matched to a gene: 8. The CDR3 is 15 residues long. Germline V gene sequence: CDR1 SGHRS, CDR2 YFSETQ. DNA of the CDR3: TGCGCCAGCAGCCCCGGGACAGTTGAGCAAGAGACCCAGTACTTC. The encoded protein is CASSPGTVEQETQYF.

On this clonotype: The junction departs from germline at one end; a sequencing error may be responsible. The chain links TRBV7-7 to TRBJ2-1; weak D call: TRBD2 (6 bases). CDR3 length equals 12 residues. Germline CDR1 and CDR2: SSHAT and FNYEAQ (reference sequence). The CDR3: CASSPGAGEQFF. CDR3 DNA: TGTGCTAGCAGCCCCGGAGCGGGTGAGCAGTTCTTC.

This clonotype occurred many times. This chain uses TRBV12-3 or TRBV12-4 with TRBJ2-2, with D perhaps matching TRBD1 (5 bases). This CDR3 is built from 13 residues. V gave up 6 bases and J gave up 4 bases, with 9 bases separating them. In nucleotides, the CDR3 is TGTGCCAGCAGACGTGACAGCACCGGGGAGCTGTTTTTT. Encoded protein: CASRRDSTGELFF.

This clonotype was recorded at least ten times. The chain couples TRBV24-1 to TRBJ2-2; no definite D call. This CDR3 is built from 16 residues. The germline CDR1 and CDR2 sequences are KGHDR and SFDVKD. Trimming took 1 base from V and 7 from J, leaving 15 bases between them. The CDR3 bases are TGTGCCACCAGTGATTTTGGAGTAGGTGGGGACGGGGAGCTGTTTTTT. Protein product: CATSDFGVGGDGELFF.